The 31 T cell receptor beta chains below come from one sample, sequenced in a study of T-cell reconstitution after alpha-beta-depleted transplantation in children. Unique molecular identifiers featured in how the TCRbeta library was prepared. TCRdb processed the PCR reads anew with MiXCR; each CDR3 protein has one entry. The table lists roughly 500,000 distinct CDR3 sequences, approximately 29% of them singletons, with more than 2% in the top ten. Sequencing was performed on PBMCs from the stem cell graft donor, taken from the stem cell graft. Receptors were obtained from a human donor who donated a stem cell graft to a child with aplastic anemia.

J is TRBJ2-3 and V is TRBV24-1; 8 nucleotides agree with TRBD1. The CDR3 totals 16 residues. The germline V gene has CDR1 KGHDR and CDR2 SFDVKD. J gave up 4 bases and V 4 bases, and 9 bases lay outside the gene matches. The CDR3 DNA sequence: TGTGCCACCAGTGACCCAAGAGGACAGGGCGCAGATACGCAGTATTTT. It is translated as CATSDPRGQGADTQYF.

The chain uses TRBV3-1 and TRBJ2-3, with 7 bases fitting TRBD1. The CDR3 runs to 15 residues. Germline trimming cut 4 bases from V and 2 bases from J; bases unmatched to any gene: 6. CDR1 and CDR2 from the germline V gene are LGHDT and YNNKEL (reference sequence). CDR3 residues: CASSPRTGPTDTQYF. The CDR3 DNA reads as TGTGCCAGCAGCCCTAGGACAGGTCCCACAGATACGCAGTATTTT.

This sequence joins TRBV11-2 and TRBJ2-3, with 14 bases aligning to TRBD2. Germline CDR1 reads SGHAT; CDR2 reads FQNNGV. The V segment lost 2 bases and the J segment 0 bases; nucleotides outside the gene matches: 4. The CDR3 runs 18 residues. CDR3 in amino acids: CASSLRGLAGVSTDTQYF. The CDR3 nucleotides are TGTGCCAGCAGCTTACGGGGACTAGCGGGGGTTAGCACAGATACGCAGTATTTT.

The gene calls are TRBV5-1 and TRBJ1-4; 9 bases fit TRBD1. The CDR3 loop spans 20 amino acids. V was pared by 0 bases and J by 7 bases, with 19 bases of the junction left unmatched. Germline assignment: CDR1 SGHRS and CDR2 YFSETQ. CDR3 in amino acids: CASSLAMAQGARPRSEKLFF. The CDR3 DNA reads as TGCGCCAGCAGCTTGGCCATGGCACAGGGGGCCCGTCCCAGGAGTGAAAAACTGTTTTTT.

The CDR3 is CASSPDRGRTETQYF. The CDR3 bases are TGTGCCAGCAGCCCTGACAGGGGGCGTACGGAGACCCAGTACTTC. The gene calls are TRBV9 and TRBJ2-5; 10 bases agree with TRBD1. The CDR3 covers 15 residues. Per germline, CDR1 SGDLS and CDR2 YYNGEE. J lost 5 bases, V lost 4 bases, and 8 bases had no gene match.

The V gene is TRBV5-8, the J gene TRBJ2-7; D is unresolved. The CDR3 has 14 amino acids. Germline V gene data show CDR1 as SGHTS and CDR2 as YDEGEE. Trimming removed 0 bases from V and 2 bases from J, with 9 bases in between. In DNA form, the CDR3 reads TGTGCCAGCAGCTTGGAGCCGGTTGCCTACGAGCAGTACGTC. This gives the protein CASSLEPVAYEQYV.

This clonotype turned up a few times. The chain joins TRBV20-1 to TRBJ2-7; D not certain. The CDR3 is made up of 14 amino acids. CDR1 DFQATT and CDR2 SNEGSKA come from the germline V gene (reference sequence). Trimming pared 0 bases from V and 3 bases from J, leaving 12 bases between. Written as DNA, the CDR3 is TGCAGTGCTAGAGATTCGGCCTACCACTACGAGCAGTACTTC. Translated, it gives CSARDSAYHYEQYF.

In this sample, this clonotype turned up a few times. The rearrangement joins TRBV20-1 to TRBJ2-4; TRBD1 matches 10 bases. Germline CDR1 DFQATT, CDR2 SNEGSKA (reference sequence). Trimming cost V 6 bases and J 4 bases; bases outside gene matches: 9. The CDR3 totals 15 residues. This CDR3 is CSATPGQGPKNIQYF. DNA for the CDR3: TGCAGTGCGACCCCGGGACAGGGGCCAAAAAACATTCAGTACTTC.

This clonotype was counted a single time. The chain couples TRBV5-6 to TRBJ2-7; no clear D gene. The CDR3 runs 15 residues. V gave up 0 bases and J gave up 6 bases, with 16 bases separating them. Per the germline V gene, CDR1 is SGHDT and CDR2 is YYEEEE. In DNA, the CDR3 is TGTGCCAGCAGCTTGGGTAAGGATAATCCCCTCGAGCAGTACGTC. It codes for CASSLGKDNPLEQYV.

This clonotype was seen a few times. The chain has TRBV20-1 and TRBJ1-4; 7 bases agree with TRBD1. The germline CDR1 and CDR2 sequences are DFQATT and SNEGSKA (reference sequence). The CDR3 consists of 15 residues. Unmatched junction bases numbered 10, after V lost 1 base and J lost 8 bases. The CDR3 loop is CSARASKGAAEKLFF. The CDR3, as DNA: TGCAGTGCTAGAGCTTCGAAGGGGGCTGCCGAAAAACTGTTTTTT.

This chain connects TRBV19 to TRBJ2-5; TRBD2 might be the D (5 bases). The CDR3 is 14 amino acids. V was clipped by 5 bases and J by 7 bases, with 17 bases between them. Germline V CDR1 and CDR2: LNHDA, SQIVND (reference sequence). The CDR3 is CASSPAAKLGTQYF. CDR3 nucleotide sequence: TGTGCCAGTAGTCCAGCGGCCAAACTGGGGACCCAGTACTTC.

This clonotype appeared a few times. The rearrangement joins TRBV20-1 to TRBJ1-1; TRBD1 is a possible D gene (6 bases). The CDR3 loop spans 14 amino acids. Germline loops: CDR1 DFQATT, CDR2 SNEGSKA (reference sequence). The ends were cut back, 3 bases at V and 2 bases at J, with 13 bases in the middle. CDR3 region: CSARIRTENTEAFF. CDR3 nucleotide sequence: TGCAGTGCTAGGATTCGGACAGAAAACACTGAAGCTTTCTTT.

The chain joins TRBV29-1 to TRBJ2-1; 12 bases fit TRBD2. The CDR3 covers 17 residues. V was pared by 3 bases and J by 0 bases, with 6 bases of the junction left unmatched. From germline, CDR1 is SQVTM and CDR2 ANQGSEA. The CDR3 loop is CSVDGLAGGSSYNEQFF. In DNA, the CDR3 is TGCAGCGTTGATGGCCTAGCGGGAGGGTCCTCCTACAATGAGCAGTTCTTC.

This rearrangement joins TRBV11-2 to TRBJ1-4; no clear D. Germline V CDR1 and CDR2: SGHAT, FQNNGV. The CDR3 has 17 amino acids. The V end was cut by 2 bases, the J end by 4 bases, with 17 bases between. CDR3 protein: CASSLMPFRTFNEKLFF. In DNA form, the CDR3 reads TGTGCCAGCAGCTTAATGCCTTTCAGGACTTTTAATGAAAAACTGTTTTTT. The variable domain in full, completed from reference TRBV11-2 and TRBJ1-4, reads EAGVAQSPRYKIIEKRQSVAFWCNPISGHATLYWYQQILGQGPKLLIQFQNNGVVDDSQLPKDRFSAERLKGVDSTLKIQPAKLEDSAVYLCASSLMPFRTFNEKLFFGSGTQLSVL.

The V gene is TRBV29-1, the J gene TRBJ1-4, with D possibly TRBD1 on 5 matching bases. CDR1 is SQVTM and CDR2 is ANQGSEA in the germline V gene. V lost 4 bases and J 7 bases, leaving 13 bases between the germline ends. The CDR3 is made up of 13 amino acids. CDR3 nucleotide sequence: TGCAGCGTTGTTCCTGGCGGGGGTGAAAAACTGTTTTTT. As protein: CSVVPGGGEKLFF.

The DNA for the CDR3 is TGTGCCAGCTCACCCGAGGACGACAGGGCTCAGCCCCAGCATTTT. Its protein is CASSPEDDRAQPQHF. The chain couples TRBV18 to TRBJ1-5; 7 nucleotides agree with TRBD1. The CDR3 has 15 residues. Germline CDR1 reads KGHSH; CDR2 reads LQKENI. With 3 bases clipped from V and 6 bases from J, the junction kept 8 bases outside the gene matches.

The V call is TRBV6-5, the J call TRBJ1-1; D unresolved. Trimming removed 4 bases from V and 7 bases from J, with 10 bases in between. This CDR3 is built from 12 residues. CDR1 and CDR2 from the germline V gene are MNHEY and SVGAGI. CDR3 region: CASSLDGNEAFF. The CDR3, as DNA: TGTGCCAGCAGTTTAGACGGTAATGAAGCTTTCTTT.

This clonotype occurred many times. The CDR3 region has the DNA TGTGCCAGCAGCGCCAGGACAGGCAGTGAAGCTTTCTTT. It specifies CASSARTGSEAFF. V is TRBV9 and J is TRBJ1-1; 7 nucleotides agree with TRBD1. This CDR3 region has 13 residues. CDR1 and CDR2 from the germline V gene are SGDLS and YYNGEE. V shed 3 bases, J shed 7 bases, and the junction held 6 bases outside the gene matches.

The chain recombines TRBV19 with TRBJ2-5; TRBD1 agrees at 12 bases. Germline V lookup: CDR1 LNHDA, CDR2 SQIVND (reference sequence). This CDR3 is 15 amino acids long. V lost 8 bases, J lost 4 bases, and 8 bases stayed unmatched. The DNA of the CDR3 is TGTGCCAGTGGAGCCGGGACAGGGGGCCCAGAGACCCAGTACTTC. Translating it yields CASGAGTGGPETQYF.

In regard to this clonotype: The junction differs from germline at one of its ends, possibly a read error. The CDR3 here is CASSSVYGQHYEHYF. The CDR3 nucleotides are TGTGCCAGCAGTTCGGTATATGGACAACACTACGAGCACTACTTC. The rearrangement links TRBV28 to TRBJ2-7; TRBD1 is a possible D gene (5 bases). The CDR3 sequence is 15 residues long. Per the germline V gene, CDR1 is MDHEN and CDR2 is SYDVKM.

The rearrangement uses TRBV20-1 and TRBJ1-1; no reliable D call. Germline V CDR1 and CDR2: DFQATT, SNEGSKA (reference sequence). V lost 5 bases, J lost 12 bases, and 19 bases lay in between. There are 12 residues in the CDR3. CDR3 region: CSAHISGREPFF. The CDR3 nucleotides are TGCAGTGCTCATATAAGCGGAAGGGAACCTTTCTTT.

The table lists this clonotype with many counts. This chain connects TRBV7-2 to TRBJ2-3; the match to TRBD2 covers 11 bases. The CDR3 contains 15 residues. The germline CDR1 and CDR2 sequences are SGHTA and FQGNSA. The ends lost 5 bases at V and 6 bases at J; junction bases unmatched: 7. Here the CDR3 DNA reads TGTGCCAGCAGCATCCCGACTAGCGGGATTGATACGCAGTATTTT. Translating gives CASSIPTSGIDTQYF.

This chain uses TRBV6-1 with TRBJ2-2; 8 nucleotides align to TRBD1. Germline V gene data show CDR1 as MNHNS and CDR2 as SASEGT. Trimming took 8 bases from V and 7 from J; bases not matched to a gene: 21. The CDR3 totals 18 residues. The CDR3 region is CASLMWAGQGGLSGELFF. The CDR3 DNA is TGTGCCAGCTTAATGTGGGCCGGACAGGGCGGATTGAGCGGGGAGCTGTTTTTT.

This clonotype has more than one count but fewer than ten. The chain carries TRBV5-5 and TRBJ2-5; TRBD2 is a possible D gene (5 bases). The CDR3 has 13 residues. Trimming removed 1 base from V and 9 bases from J, with 13 bases in between. The V gene's germline CDR1 is SGHKS and CDR2 YYEKEE (reference sequence). In DNA form, the CDR3 reads TGTGCCAGCAGCTTGCACAGCGGTCGGGCCCAGTACTTC. This sequence encodes CASSLHSGRAQYF.

The chain is built from TRBV3-1 and TRBJ1-4; a possible D gene is TRBD1 (5 bases). Germline V gives CDR1 LGHDT, CDR2 YNNKEL (reference sequence). V was trimmed by 5 bases and J by 6 bases, leaving 19 bases between them. The CDR3 runs to 16 residues. The CDR3, as DNA: TGTGCCAGCAGCGCCTTAATGGGCAGGGCTGATGAAAAACTGTTTTTT. Translated, it gives CASSALMGRADEKLFF.

The chain has TRBV29-1 and TRBJ1-1, with D hard to call. CDR3 length equals 12 residues. CDR1 SQVTM and CDR2 ANQGSEA come from the germline V gene. V gave up 4 bases and J gave up 1 base, with 7 bases separating them. For the CDR3, the DNA is TGCAGCGTTGTGGGTAGGAACACTGAAGCTTTCTTT. It yields the protein CSVVGRNTEAFF.

The V gene is TRBV7-3, the J gene TRBJ2-1; 7 bases fit TRBD1. This CDR3 has 13 residues. Germline loops: CDR1 SGHTA, CDR2 FQGTGA. V lost 8 bases, J lost 8 bases, and 9 bases stayed unmatched. CDR3 DNA: TGTGCCAGCGGGCAGGGGGTCAGGGATGAGCAGTTCTTC. This codes for CASGQGVRDEQFF.

The chain recombines TRBV5-6 with TRBJ2-7; 12 nucleotides align to TRBD2. Trimming took 5 bases from V and 7 from J; bases not matched to a gene: 13. Germline V gene data show CDR1 as SGHDT and CDR2 as YYEEEE. The CDR3 runs to 16 residues. The CDR3 protein is CASSHRLAGDLWEQYF. In DNA, the CDR3 is TGTGCCAGCAGTCATAGACTAGCGGGAGATCTATGGGAGCAGTACTTC.

This clonotype was counted only a few times. The chain joins TRBV29-1 to TRBJ2-7, with D perhaps TRBD1 or TRBD2 (5 bases each). This CDR3 has 14 residues. Germline CDR1 is SQVTM and CDR2 is ANQGSEA. The V end was cut by 2 bases, the J end by 2 bases, with 13 bases between. CDR3 nucleotides: TGCAGCGTTGAATTGGGACCCATTCCCTACGAGCAGTACTTC. This codes for CSVELGPIPYEQYF.

V is TRBV5-1 and J is TRBJ2-3; the D is unclear. The V gene lost 2 bases and the J gene lost 3 bases, with 13 bases spanning the gap. The CDR3 is 15 amino acids. Germline-derived CDR1 and CDR2 are SGHRS and YFSETQ. CDR3 nucleotides: TGCGCCAGCAGCTTCGAAGGGCTGGCAACAGATACGCAGTATTTT. As protein: CASSFEGLATDTQYF.

This clonotype was seen more than once but under ten times. J is TRBJ2-1 and V is TRBV5-1; D may be TRBD1 or TRBD2 (6 bases each). This CDR3 is 14 amino acids long. Per the germline V gene, CDR1 is SGHRS and CDR2 is YFSETQ. V was clipped by 4 bases and J by 4 bases, with 12 bases between them. The CDR3 loop reads CASSHGGGYNEQFF. The CDR3 bases are TGCGCCAGCAGCCACGGAGGGGGGTACAATGAGCAGTTCTTC.